The 9 T cell receptor beta chains reported below all come from one sample, sequenced in a study of cytomegalovirus exposure and HLA in healthy donors. Primers: 60 Vbeta forward and 13 Jbeta reverse. Repertoires were generated with immunoSEQ multiplex PCR, while TCRdb's copy carries only in-frame clones and drops some. The sample carries approximately 140,000 clones, over 75% recorded once. Sample: PBMCs. These receptors originate from a woman between 40 and 50 years old in good health and CMV-seronegative.

As concerns this clone: A junction end diverges from the germline sequence, so it may reflect a read error. CDR3 protein: CSSSLTSGNNEQFF. The CDR3 nucleotides read TGTTCCAGCAGCCTAACTAGCGGGAACAATGAGCAGTTCTTC. This sequence joins TRBV7-9 and TRBJ2-1, with 10 bases fitting TRBD2. The CDR3 runs 14 residues. Germline V gene data show CDR1 as SEHNR and CDR2 as FQNEAQ (reference sequence). Full variable domain (remainder filled in from reference TRBV7-9 and TRBJ2-1): DTGVSQNPRHKITKRGQNVTFRCDPISEHNRLYWYRQTLGQGPEFLTYFQNEAQLEKSRLLSDRFSAERPKGSFSTLEIQRTEQGDSAMYLCSSSLTSGNNEQFFGPGTRLTVL.

CDR3 coding DNA: TGTGCCAGCAGCCTAGTCGGGACTAGCGGGACCTACAATGAGCAGTTCTTC. Translated, it gives CASSLVGTSGTYNEQFF. The J gene is TRBJ2-1, the V gene TRBV7-2, with 13 bases identical to TRBD2. This CDR3 region has 17 residues. V lost 5 bases to trimming and J lost 2 bases; unmatched junction nucleotides: 6. Germline CDR1 reads SGHTA; CDR2 reads FQGNSA.

The J gene is TRBJ2-7, the V gene TRBV27; possibly TRBD1 for D (6 bases). CDR1 MNHEY and CDR2 SMNVEV come from the germline V gene (reference sequence). The CDR3 runs to 15 residues. V lost 6 bases to trimming and J lost 7 bases, with 22 bases between them. DNA of the CDR3: TGTGCCAGCAGCTACGGGACAAGGCCTCTGCGAGAGCAGTACTTC. It yields the protein CASSYGTRPLREQYF.

The chain has TRBV27 and TRBJ2-1, with 8 bases lining up with TRBD1. The CDR3 has 13 amino acids. Trimming removed 10 bases from V and 7 bases from J; junction bases left unmatched: 9. CDR1 is MNHEY, CDR2 SMNVEV, per germline (reference sequence). The CDR3 DNA reads TGTGCCACATGGGACAGGTTGGCGAATGAGCAGTTCTTC. Translated: CATWDRLANEQFF.

CDR3 bases: TGTGCCAGCAGCTTGGAGTCAGGTCGAAATTCACCCCTCCACTTT. Protein sequence: CASSLESGRNSPLHF. V and J are TRBV5-6 and TRBJ1-6; D uncertain. CDR1 is SGHDT and CDR2 is YYEEEE in the germline V gene. The CDR3 totals 15 residues. V lost 0 bases and J lost 7, with 11 bases in between.

V is TRBV7-9 and J is TRBJ2-7, with D hard to call. The CDR3 runs to 14 residues. CDR1 and CDR2 (germline): SEHNR, FQNEAQ (reference sequence). V shed 3 bases and J shed 3 bases, with 12 bases lying between them. Written as DNA, the CDR3 is TGTGCCAGCAGCTTCCGCCGCGGAATCTACGAGCAGTACTTC. Residues: CASSFRRGIYEQYF.

This clone was seen only once. The chain is built from TRBV5-6 and TRBJ2-5; 12 positions match TRBD2. This CDR3 contains 19 residues. The V and J ends lost 0 bases and 5 bases, in that order; junction bases with no gene match: 14. Germline lookup yields CDR1 SGHDT and CDR2 YYEEEE. The CDR3 nucleotides are TGTGCCAGCAGCTTGGAGGCAATCCTAGCGGGAGGGCCCTCGGAGACCCAGTACTTC. Protein product: CASSLEAILAGGPSETQYF.

J is TRBJ2-3 and V is TRBV5-1; TRBD2 agrees at 10 bases. This CDR3 is 16 amino acids long. The germline gives CDR1 SGHRS, CDR2 YFSETQ. The J segment lost 2 bases and the V segment lost 1 base, leaving 4 bases of the junction unmatched. CDR3 loop: CASSLRTSGNTDTQYF. In DNA, the CDR3 is TGCGCCAGCAGCTTGCGAACTAGCGGGAACACAGATACGCAGTATTTT.

The chain employs TRBV28 and TRBJ2-7, with 10 bases lining up with TRBD1. V trimming: 6 bases; J trimming: 7 bases; junction bases outside the gene matches: 12. CDR3 length: 15 amino acids. Germline assignment: CDR1 MDHEN and CDR2 SYDVKM. CDR3 residues: CASSRNPGQGMEQYF. DNA for the CDR3: TGTGCCAGCAGCCGAAACCCGGGACAGGGGATGGAGCAGTACTTC.